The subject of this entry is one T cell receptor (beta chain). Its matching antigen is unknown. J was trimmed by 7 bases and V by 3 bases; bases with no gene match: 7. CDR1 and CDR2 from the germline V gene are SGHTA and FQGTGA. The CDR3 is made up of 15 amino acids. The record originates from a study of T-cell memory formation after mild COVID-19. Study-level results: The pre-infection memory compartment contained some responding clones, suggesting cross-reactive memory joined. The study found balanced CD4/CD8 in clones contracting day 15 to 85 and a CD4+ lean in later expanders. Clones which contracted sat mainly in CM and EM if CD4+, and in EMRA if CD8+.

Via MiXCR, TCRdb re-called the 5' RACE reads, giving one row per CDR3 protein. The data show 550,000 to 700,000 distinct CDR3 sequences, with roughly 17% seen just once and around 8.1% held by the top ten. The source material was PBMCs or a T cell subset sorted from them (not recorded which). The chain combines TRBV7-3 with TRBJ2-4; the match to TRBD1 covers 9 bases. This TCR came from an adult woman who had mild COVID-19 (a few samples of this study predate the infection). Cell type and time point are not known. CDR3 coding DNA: TGTGCCAGCAGCTTTCTACAGGGGGCCGAGAACATTCAGTACTTC. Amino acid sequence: CASSFLQGAENIQYF. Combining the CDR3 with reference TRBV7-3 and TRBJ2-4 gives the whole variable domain GAGVSQTPSNKVTEKGKYVELRCDPISGHTALYWYRQSLGQGPEFLIYFQGTGAADDSGLPNDRFFAVRPEGSVSTLKIQRTERGDSAVYLCASSFLQGAENIQYFGAGTRLSVL.